This TCR beta chain was documented in a study of T cells in tuberculosis. About the research overall: Sequenced TCRs come from CD1B-GMM tetramer-binding T cells. This South African cohort compared adolescents with or without latent tuberculosis against adults with active tuberculosis.

Germline CDR1 SGHAT, CDR2 FQNNGV. V was cut by 5 bases and J by 6 bases, with 20 bases left in between. This CDR3 region has 15 residues. Time point described: new active TB diagnosis, blood taken before or within 7 days of starting treatment. The assay was immunoSEQ multiplex PCR, and TCRdb's table has in-frame clones only and misses some. The table has some 31,000 clones, about 90% seen once. Study-wide results and limits: Shorter CDR3-alpha in active tuberculosis partly drove smaller distances. Active tuberculosis alpha repertoires lay closer to GMM-specific TCRs than controls'.

Points on this clone: Its antigen is not identified.

Sequenced here: PBMCs, sampled at tuberculosis diagnosis. The V call is TRBV11-2, the J call TRBJ2-7; maybe TRBD2 (6 bases). The receptor was isolated from an adult with tuberculosis. The CDR3 DNA sequence: TGTGCCAGCAGCCTCCGCCCGGGTCCGGAGGGCGAGCAGTACTTC. This codes for CASSLRPGPEGEQYF.